The clone carrying this T cell receptor beta chain was seen a single time. V was shortened by 3 bases and J by 7 bases, with 10 bases between the two germline ends. The CDR3 is made up of 13 amino acids. The germline V gene encodes CDR1 MNHEY and CDR2 SMNVEV (reference sequence). The assay was immunoSEQ multiplex PCR, and TCRdb's table has in-frame clones only and misses some. The sample contains approximately 110,000 clones, approximately 86% of which appear only once. This sample was included in a study of PD-L1 blockade in urothelial cancer. Study overall: Across blood samples, T cells had a median count of around 150,000.

This sequence joins TRBV27 and TRBJ1-5; D may be TRBD1 (5 bases). The specimen was PBMCs, collected around atezolizumab (anti-PD-L1) treatment. The sequence was collected from a man aged 45-65 years with urothelial cancer. For the CDR3, the DNA is TGTGCCAGCAGTTTGATGGGGCCCCAGCCCCAGCATTTT. This encodes CASSLMGPQPQHF.